The 23 T cell receptor beta chains reported below all come from one sample, sequenced in a study of early stage breast cancer tumors. Clones were read by immunoSEQ multiplex PCR, and TCRdb kept only the in-frame ones, dropping some. The table shows thousands of clones, with around 68% occurring only once. Input material: normal breast tissue next to the tumor. Receptors were obtained from a person between 55 and 69 years old with breast cancer.

This clone has just a few counts. V usage is TRBV7-2 and J usage is TRBJ1-2, with D uncertain. Trimming left V 1 base short and J 7 bases short, with 10 bases between. This CDR3 has 13 residues. Germline V gene sequence: CDR1 SGHTA, CDR2 FQGNSA. The CDR3 bases are TGTGCCAGCAGCTTAGATTGGGCCGCTGGCTACACCTTC. It translates to CASSLDWAAGYTF.

The chain combines TRBV5-6 with TRBJ2-5; 10 bases match TRBD2. Germline V gene sequence: CDR1 SGHDT, CDR2 YYEEEE. This CDR3 is 14 amino acids long. Trimming at V came to 2 bases and at J to 6 bases, leaving 4 bases not matched to a gene. CDR3 region: CASSLAGGRQTQYF. CDR3 nucleotides: TGTGCCAGCAGCTTAGCGGGGGGGCGGCAGACCCAGTACTTC.

V and J are TRBV19 and TRBJ1-4; the D is unclear. Trimming stripped 7 bases from V and 0 bases from J, with 12 bases between. Looked up from germline, CDR1 is LNHDA and CDR2 is SQIVND (reference sequence). This CDR3 comprises 15 residues. The CDR3 sequence: CASKFSAATNEKLFF. The DNA of the CDR3 is TGTGCCAGTAAATTTTCGGCCGCAACTAATGAAAAACTGTTTTTT.

This sequence joins TRBV10-2 and TRBJ2-7; 9 bases match TRBD2. Losses at the gene ends were 3 bases for V and 4 bases for J; bases not matched to a gene: 4. Germline assignment: CDR1 WSHSY and CDR2 SAAADI. The CDR3 sequence is 14 residues long. Here the CDR3 reads CASSDSGSGYEQYF. For the CDR3, the DNA is TGCGCCAGCAGTGATAGCGGGAGTGGTTACGAGCAGTACTTC.

V usage is TRBV4-1 and J usage is TRBJ1-1, with TRBD1 identical over 8 bases. Germline V gene sequence: CDR1 MGHRA, CDR2 YSYEKL. The CDR3 runs 16 residues. The junction had 3 bases not matched to a gene; V was cut back by 0 bases and J by 0 bases. The CDR3: CASSQDEDRVNTEAFF. The DNA of the CDR3 is TGCGCCAGCAGCCAAGATGAGGACAGGGTGAACACTGAAGCTTTCTTT.

V and J are TRBV6-5 and TRBJ2-5; 9 bases map to TRBD2. V lost 6 bases, J lost 5 bases, and 7 bases stayed unmatched. Germline V gene sequence: CDR1 MNHEY, CDR2 SVGAGI. The CDR3 runs 14 residues. The CDR3 protein is CASRKGLALETQYF. The CDR3 nucleotides are TGTGCCAGCAGAAAGGGACTAGCCCTGGAGACCCAGTACTTC.

This clone showed up just once. The chain couples TRBV9 to TRBJ2-5, with D perhaps matching TRBD1 (5 bases). The V end was cut by 4 bases, the J end by 7 bases, with 20 bases between. This CDR3 is 15 amino acids long. Germline CDR1 is SGDLS and CDR2 is YYNGEE. The DNA of the CDR3 is TGTGCCAGCAGCAGAGGCTCACAGGCCTTCGGGACCCAGTACTTC. As protein: CASSRGSQAFGTQYF.

This chain connects TRBV21-1 to TRBJ2-1. TRBV21-1 is a recognized pseudogene. The CDR3 consists of 16 residues. For the CDR3, the DNA is TGTGCCATTTGGGGGTCCAATGGCGCTGGCTACAATGAGCAGTTCTTC. It is translated as CAIWGSNGAGYNEQFF.

The gene calls are TRBV2 and TRBJ1-2, with 7 bases identical to TRBD1. The CDR3 runs 13 residues. Trimming cost V 5 bases and J 6 bases; bases outside gene matches: 6. In germline, CDR1 is SNHLY, CDR2 FYNNEI. CDR3 nucleotides: TGTGCCAGCAGTTCCTCAGGGGGGGATGGCTACACCTTC. Translation: CASSSSGGDGYTF. Filled out from reference TRBV2 and TRBJ1-2, the complete variable domain reads EPEVTQTPSHQVTQMGQEVILRCVPISNHLYFYWYRQILGQKVEFLVSFYNNEISEKSEIFDDQFSVERPDGSNFTLKIRSTKLEDSAMYFCASSSSGGDGYTFGSGTRLTVV.

The J gene is TRBJ1-1, the V gene TRBV11-3; D might be TRBD1 (5 bases). The CDR3 length is 11 residues. Trimming removed 10 bases at V and 10 bases at J, with 16 bases between. Germline CDR1 reads SGHNT; CDR2 reads YENEEA. The CDR3 nucleotides are TGTGCCACCTTCCGGGGGGGATCAGCTTTCTTT. Its protein is CATFRGGSAFF.

CDR3 region: CASSPGPQGLYEQYF. In DNA, the CDR3 is TGTGCCAGCAGCCCAGGTCCGCAGGGCCTCTACGAGCAGTACTTC. The rearrangement uses TRBV11-2 and TRBJ2-7; D is possibly TRBD1 (5 bases). Looked up from germline, CDR1 is SGHAT and CDR2 is FQNNGV. Between the trimmed V and J ends, which lost 5 bases and 3 bases, there was a span of 17 bases. The CDR3 has 15 residues.

This clone came up a few times. The genes are TRBV11-3 and TRBJ2-7, with 7 bases that match TRBD1. The CDR3 sequence is 15 residues long. Per the germline V gene, CDR1 is SGHNT and CDR2 is YENEEA. V was clipped by 1 base and J by 1 base; unmatched bases: 4. The CDR3 loop is CASSLGVQGSYEQYF. The CDR3 region has the DNA TGTGCCAGCAGCTTAGGGGTACAGGGGTCCTACGAGCAGTACTTC.

CDR3 sequence reads: CATSRDRVGRETQYF. CDR3 nucleotide sequence: TGTGCCACCAGCAGAGACCGGGTTGGTCGAGAGACCCAGTACTTC. The chain employs TRBV15 and TRBJ2-5; D gene unclear. Trimming removed 0 bases at V and 4 bases at J, with 12 bases between. The CDR3 has 15 residues. CDR1 is LNHNV and CDR2 is YYDKDF in the germline V gene (reference sequence).

Only one count was recorded for this clone. The rearrangement links TRBV11-1 to TRBJ1-2, with D maybe TRBD1 (6 bases). The CDR3 consists of 13 residues. Per germline, CDR1 SGHAT and CDR2 FQDESV (reference sequence). V lost 4 bases and J lost 6, with 12 bases in between. CDR3 DNA: TGTGCCAGCAGCTCCCCCCAGGGGCATGGCTACACCTTC. This sequence encodes CASSSPQGHGYTF.

This clone has just one count. The chain employs TRBV18 and TRBJ1-2; 9 bases align to TRBD1. This CDR3 spans 14 amino acids. Trimming cost V 5 bases and J 1 base; bases outside gene matches: 2. CDR1 is KGHSH, CDR2 LQKENI, per germline. The chain's CDR3 is CASSSTGGNYGYTF. As DNA, the CDR3 is TGTGCCAGCTCATCGACAGGGGGTAACTATGGCTACACCTTC.

This clone came up a few times. V gene TRBV6-6 combines with J gene TRBJ2-1; 13 bases line up with TRBD2. The ends lost 3 bases at V and 7 bases at J; junction bases unmatched: 3. The germline V gene encodes CDR1 MNHNY and CDR2 SVGAGI (reference sequence). The CDR3 sequence is 15 residues long. The CDR3 sequence is CASSYRLAGGNEQFF. The CDR3, as DNA: TGTGCCAGCAGTTATAGACTAGCGGGAGGAAATGAGCAGTTCTTC.

This clone is a singleton in its sample. The V call is TRBV9, the J call TRBJ1-4; 8 bases are shared with TRBD1. Per germline, CDR1 SGDLS and CDR2 YYNGEE. The CDR3 runs to 16 residues. The junction had 18 bases not matched to a gene; V was cut back by 10 bases and J by 7 bases. CDR3 protein: CADSGPRGRIGEKLFF. The CDR3 coding sequence is TGTGCCGACTCGGGACCCAGGGGGCGCATAGGTGAAAAACTGTTTTTT.

V and J are TRBV9 and TRBJ2-3; 12 nucleotides align to TRBD2. Germline V lookup: CDR1 SGDLS, CDR2 YYNGEE. The CDR3 length is 16 residues. V was clipped by 0 bases and J by 5 bases; unmatched bases: 4. The CDR3 reads CASSVGLAGAEDTQYF. The CDR3 DNA is TGTGCCAGCAGCGTAGGACTAGCGGGAGCTGAAGATACGCAGTATTTT.

This clone was seen just once. The CDR3 DNA reads as TGTGCCAGCAGCCAAGATCTGGGGGTCGGGGAAGAGCAGTACTTC. It codes for CASSQDLGVGEEQYF. V gene TRBV4-2 combines with J gene TRBJ2-7, with D possibly called TRBD1 or TRBD2 (5 bases each). Germline CDR1 reads LGHNA; CDR2 reads YNFKEQ. This CDR3 contains 15 residues. The ends were cut back, 0 bases at V and 7 bases at J, with 16 bases in the middle.

The rearrangement joins TRBV6-5 to TRBJ2-2; D is ambiguous. Germline CDR1 reads MNHEY; CDR2 reads SVGAGI. V shed 6 bases and J shed 5 bases, with 10 bases lying between them. This CDR3 has 13 residues. The DNA of the CDR3 is TGTGCCAGCAGAATACGACCAACCGGGGAGCTGTTTTTT. Protein sequence: CASRIRPTGELFF.

The chain joins TRBV2 to TRBJ1-1; 12 positions match TRBD1. CDR3 length: 17 residues. The V and J ends lost 2 bases and 5 bases, in that order; junction bases with no gene match: 9. CDR1 and CDR2 (germline): SNHLY, FYNNEI. Written as DNA, the CDR3 is TGTGCCAGCAGTGAAACCCCGGGACAGGGGGCCAGAACTGAAGCTTTCTTT. Its protein product is CASSETPGQGARTEAFF.

The chain employs TRBV7-8 and TRBJ1-1; tentative D call: TRBD1 (5 bases). The CDR3 is 12 amino acids. Deletions cut 1 base from V and 10 bases from J, with 10 bases between. Germline CDR1 is SGHVS and CDR2 is FQNEAQ. The CDR3 nucleotides are TGTGCCAGCAGCTTAGTTCGGGGCGCAGCTTTCTTT. This encodes CASSLVRGAAFF.

The chain joins TRBV9 to TRBJ2-1; 10 positions match TRBD2. CDR1 and CDR2 (germline): SGDLS, YYNGEE. There are 17 residues in the CDR3. With V trimmed by 0 bases and J by 3 bases, 6 bases remained unmatched. The CDR3 bases are TGTGCCAGCAGCGTAGCTCCAGCGGGGGGGCTCTACAATGAGCAGTTCTTC. This translates into CASSVAPAGGLYNEQFF.